This T cell receptor (beta chain) was sequenced in a study of shared T cell receptors in the human thymus. V lost 4 bases to trimming and J lost 0 bases, with 9 bases between them. Per germline, CDR1 SGHAT and CDR2 FQNNGV. The CDR3 contains 14 residues. Assay used: immunoSEQ multiplex PCR; TCRdb lists only in-frame clones, some missing. The sample includes about 730,000 clones, approximately 83% seen only once; the top ten take around 0.0094%. These same data were also listed under a study on human thymus T cells. Turning to that study: Corrective heart surgery yielded resections, and these provided the thymus tissue. Usage of V and J genes appeared biased in thymic and blood repertoires. Reports from related research described highly overlapping thymic repertoires among unrelated individuals.

The sample consisted of thymocytes. This TCR was recovered from a girl under three years old with a congenital heart defect. V usage is TRBV11-2 and J usage is TRBJ1-1; possible D gene TRBD1, 5 bases. The CDR3 protein is CASSSPTVNTEAFF. The CDR3 DNA reads as TGTGCCAGCAGCTCTCCGACAGTGAACACTGAAGCTTTCTTT.